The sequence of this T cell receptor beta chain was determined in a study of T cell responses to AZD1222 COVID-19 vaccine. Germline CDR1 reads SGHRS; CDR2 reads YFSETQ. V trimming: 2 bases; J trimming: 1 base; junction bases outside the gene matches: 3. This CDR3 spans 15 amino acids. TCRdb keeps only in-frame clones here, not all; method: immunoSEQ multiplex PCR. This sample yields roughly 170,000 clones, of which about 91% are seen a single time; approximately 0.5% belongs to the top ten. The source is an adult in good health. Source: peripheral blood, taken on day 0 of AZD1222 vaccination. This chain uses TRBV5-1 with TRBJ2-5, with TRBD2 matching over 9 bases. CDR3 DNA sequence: TGCGCCAGCAGCTTTTCAGCGGGAGGCCAAGAGACCCAGTACTTC. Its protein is CASSFSAGGQETQYF.